Presented here are 11 T cell receptor beta chains from one specimen sequenced in a study of OX40 agonist ivuxolimab in advanced cancers. The method was immunoSEQ multiplex PCR; TCRdb's version includes in-frame clones alone and lacks a portion of them. The sample lists some 34,000 clones, just under 80% occurring once. The starting material was CD4+ or CD8+ T cells sorted from blood, obtained in a trial of the OX40 agonist ivuxolimab. The receptor set was obtained from an adult with an advanced solid tumor such as melanoma, head and neck, liver or kidney cancer.

This clone was seen only once. V gene TRBV19 combines with J gene TRBJ2-1, with D possibly being TRBD2 (6 bases). This CDR3 region has 15 residues. Trimming took off 7 bases at V and 8 bases at J, with 21 bases between the two ends. Germline CDR1 and CDR2: LNHDA and SQIVND (reference sequence). The CDR3 spells CASTPRRASYDEQFF. CDR3 DNA: TGTGCCAGTACCCCAAGGAGGGCCTCGTACGATGAGCAGTTCTTC.

V usage is TRBV28 and J usage is TRBJ2-2; a weak D match, TRBD1 (5 bases). Per germline, CDR1 MDHEN and CDR2 SYDVKM. CDR3 size: 16 residues. Trimming pared 5 bases from V and 1 base from J, leaving 14 bases between. The CDR3 DNA sequence: TGTGCCAGCAGTCCAAGGCTGGGGCTGAACACCGGGGAGCTGTTTTTT. Its translation is CASSPRLGLNTGELFF.

This clone was observed a handful of times. The J gene is TRBJ2-3, the V gene TRBV18; D gene uncertain. V was shortened by 4 bases and J by 6 bases, with 8 bases between the two germline ends. The V gene's germline CDR1 is KGHSH and CDR2 LQKENI. The CDR3 has 12 amino acids. The chain's CDR3 is CASSRERDTQYF. DNA of the CDR3: TGTGCCAGCTCACGCGAAAGGGATACGCAGTATTTT.

V and J are TRBV10-2 and TRBJ1-5; 10 positions agree with TRBD1. Germline-derived CDR1 and CDR2 are WSHSY and SAAADI. Losses at the gene ends were 6 bases for V and 2 bases for J; bases not matched to a gene: 4. The CDR3 is made up of 15 amino acids. The CDR3 DNA sequence: TGCGCCAGCAGGACAGGGGGCGCGGGCAATCAGCCCCAGCATTTT. This sequence encodes CASRTGGAGNQPQHF.

CDR3 sequence: CASSLDRSLMNTEAFF. CDR3 nucleotides: TGCGCCAGCAGCCTAGACAGGTCCCTCATGAACACTGAAGCTTTCTTT. V and J are TRBV4-1 and TRBJ1-1, with D perhaps TRBD1 (6 bases). Per the germline V gene, CDR1 is MGHRA and CDR2 is YSYEKL. The length of the CDR3 is 16 residues. Deletions cut 4 bases from V and 0 bases from J, with 15 bases between.

J is TRBJ2-1 and V is TRBV4-1; unclear D gene. There are 12 residues in the CDR3. Germline V gene data show CDR1 as MGHRA and CDR2 as YSYEKL. Between the trimmed V and J ends, which lost 0 bases and 7 bases, there was a span of 4 bases. The DNA of the CDR3 is TGCGCCAGCAGCCAAGAGATGAATGAGCAGTTCTTC. It is translated as CASSQEMNEQFF.

V usage is TRBV29-1 and J usage is TRBJ2-7; TRBD1 might be the D (8 bases). V lost 4 bases and J 4 bases, leaving 11 bases between the germline ends. The CDR3 is made up of 12 amino acids. Germline CDR1 SQVTM, CDR2 ANQGSEA. The CDR3 protein is CSVVQGGYEQYF. As DNA, the CDR3 is TGCAGCGTTGTACAGGGGGGGTACGAGCAGTACTTC.

A remark on this clone: The sample carries other DNA sequences with the same CDR3. The J gene is TRBJ1-1, the V gene TRBV28; the D is unclear. The germline CDR1 and CDR2 sequences are MDHEN and SYDVKM. V was shortened by 6 bases and J by 2 bases, with 4 bases between the two germline ends. This CDR3 comprises 11 residues. The CDR3 nucleotides read TGTGCCAGCAGGGGTAACACTGAAGCTTTCTTT. This translates into CASRGNTEAFF.

The chain is built from TRBV7-3 and TRBJ1-1; D remains unclear. Deletions cut 0 bases from V and 1 base from J, with 6 bases between. CDR1 is SGHTA, CDR2 FQGTGA, per germline. This CDR3 region has 14 residues. DNA of the CDR3: TGTGCCAGCAGCTTAACACCTAGGAACACTGAAGCTTTCTTT. It is translated as CASSLTPRNTEAFF.

This clone is judged medium-sized (0.01 to 0.1%). The chain recombines TRBV5-1 with TRBJ1-2; 10 bases line up with TRBD1. Unmatched junction bases numbered 8, after V lost 4 bases and J lost 8 bases. Germline CDR1 and CDR2: SGHRS and YFSETQ. This CDR3 is 14 amino acids long. The CDR3 here is CASSEDRGLGGYTF. In DNA, the CDR3 is TGCGCCAGCAGCGAAGACAGGGGGCTCGGAGGCTACACCTTC.

The genes are TRBV7-3 and TRBJ2-2; D not certain. V was shortened by 2 bases and J by 1 base, with 2 bases between the two germline ends. The CDR3 is made up of 13 amino acids. Germline CDR1 is SGHTA and CDR2 is FQGTGA. The CDR3 sequence: CASSLRNTGELFF. CDR3 coding DNA: TGTGCCAGCAGCTTACGGAACACCGGGGAGCTGTTTTTT. Drawing the rest from reference TRBV7-3 and TRBJ2-2, the complete variable domain is GAGVSQTPSNKVTEKGKYVELRCDPISGHTALYWYRQSLGQGPEFLIYFQGTGAADDSGLPNDRFFAVRPEGSVSTLKIQRTERGDSAVYLCASSLRNTGELFFGEGSRLTVL.